This TCR beta chain was sequenced in a study of graft-versus-host responses after intestinal transplantation. Findings of the study overall: The recipient marrow held GvH clones, and some of them showed up first in ileum or blood. Among circulating GvH clones, peak levels were associated with early post-transplant declines in HvG clones.

V dropped 6 bases and J dropped 11 bases, with 19 bases sitting between them. The germline gives CDR1 MNHNS, CDR2 SASEGT. The CDR3 contains 13 residues. About this clone itself: The target antigen is unknown.

Assay: immunoSEQ multiplex PCR; the TCRdb copy retains only in-frame clones and omits some. The sample contains 90,000 to 150,000 clones, 80% to 95% of which appear only once. The sequencing here drew on unstimulated CD4+ T cells sorted from spleen or lymph node cells, taken before intestinal transplant. The rearrangement joins TRBV6-1 to TRBJ1-1; D remains ambiguous. This clonotype was obtained from a human donor who received an intestinal transplant. CDR3: CASSQQLGIEAFF. CDR3 in DNA: TGTGCCAGCAGCCAACAATTAGGAATCGAGGCTTTCTTT.